Below are 14 T cell receptor beta chains sequenced from a single sample in a study of cytomegalovirus exposure and HLA in healthy donors. The primer mix had 60 Vbeta and 13 Jbeta primers. TCRdb keeps only in-frame clones here, not all; method: immunoSEQ multiplex PCR. Of roughly 63,000 clones listed, roughly 75% were seen once; the top ten hold around 25%. Material: PBMCs. The receptors come from a woman aged 35 to 49 in good health and CMV-seropositive.

V and J are TRBV29-1 and TRBJ2-5; perhaps TRBD2 as D (5 bases). The DNA end is a closer match to TRBJ2-7, so the J assignment may be wrong. CDR3 length: 12 amino acids. Germline CDR1 SQVTM, CDR2 ANQGSEA. The CDR3 is CSARETPYEQYF. CDR3 DNA: TGCAGCGCAAGGGAGACTCCCTACGAGCAGTACTTC.

The CDR3 nucleotides read TGTGCCAGTTACCGGGACAGGGAGTATGGCTACACCTTC. Amino acids: CASYRDREYGYTF. The chain combines TRBV30 with TRBJ1-2; 9 bases line up with TRBD1. The CDR3 has 13 residues. Trimming cost V 8 bases and J 5 bases; bases outside gene matches: 9. From germline, CDR1 is GTSNPN and CDR2 SVGIG (reference sequence).

This clone was seen more than once but under ten times. This chain connects TRBV9 to TRBJ2-7; 7 bases fit TRBD1. Germline V gives CDR1 SGDLS, CDR2 YYNGEE. The CDR3 length is 16 residues. Unmatched junction bases numbered 8, after V lost 0 bases and J lost 2 bases. The CDR3 DNA is TGTGCCAGCAGCGTAGATGCGGACAGGCCGGCCTACGAGCAGTACTTC. Translating it yields CASSVDADRPAYEQYF.

The chain carries TRBV30 and TRBJ1-1, with TRBD1 matching over 8 bases. The V and J ends lost 2 bases and 11 bases, in that order; junction bases with no gene match: 13. From germline, CDR1 is GTSNPN and CDR2 SVGIG (reference sequence). The CDR3 extends over 14 amino acids. The CDR3 DNA sequence: TGTGCCTGGAGTTCCTCTGGACAGGGCTTTTATGCTTTCTTT. Translated, it gives CAWSSSGQGFYAFF.

This clone was seen more than once but under ten times. The chain has TRBV7-2 and TRBJ1-5, with a weak D call TRBD1 (5 bases). CDR3 length: 15 residues. Germline V gene data show CDR1 as SGHTA and CDR2 as FQGNSA. Deletions cut 3 bases from V and 4 bases from J, with 13 bases between. CDR3 sequence reads: CASSFVGGGNQPQHF. DNA for the CDR3: TGTGCCAGCAGCTTCGTGGGGGGTGGAAATCAGCCCCAGCATTTT.

The chain joins TRBV6-5 to TRBJ1-1, with 8 bases identical to TRBD1. After removal of 6 bases from V and 1 base from J, the junction contained 7 bases not matched to a gene. The CDR3 is made up of 15 amino acids. Germline V lookup: CDR1 MNHEY, CDR2 SVGAGI. Here the CDR3 reads CASRDATGGNTEAFF. The CDR3 DNA reads TGTGCCAGCAGGGACGCTACAGGGGGGAACACTGAAGCTTTCTTT.

This clone was observed once. The chain is built from TRBV29-1 and TRBJ2-3; a weak D match, TRBD2 (6 bases). This CDR3 contains 14 residues. Trimming stripped 7 bases from V and 2 bases from J, with 16 bases between. The germline CDR1 and CDR2 sequences are SQVTM and ANQGSEA. CDR3 sequence reads: CSAVPGLITDTQYF. For the CDR3, the DNA is TGCAGCGCTGTCCCGGGACTCATCACAGATACGCAGTATTTT.

J is TRBJ2-7 and V is TRBV2, with 7 bases identical to TRBD1. This CDR3 is built from 16 residues. CDR1 is SNHLY, CDR2 FYNNEI, per germline. The ends lost 5 bases at V and 4 bases at J; junction bases unmatched: 14. This CDR3 reads CASSYLTGLTSYEQYF. CDR3 in DNA: TGTGCCAGCAGTTACTTGACAGGGCTCACCTCTTACGAGCAGTACTTC.

This clone showed up just a few times. The chain combines TRBV5-5 with TRBJ1-1; tentative D call: TRBD1 (6 bases). V was cut by 2 bases and J by 3 bases, with 8 bases left in between. The germline V gene encodes CDR1 SGHKS and CDR2 YYEKEE (reference sequence). This CDR3 comprises 13 residues. The CDR3 region has the DNA TGTGCCAGCAGCTTTTCAGGGGACACTGAAGCTTTCTTT. Protein: CASSFSGDTEAFF.

CDR3 region: CAWSLGLYEQYF. DNA of the CDR3: TGTGCCTGGAGTCTGGGACTCTACGAGCAGTACTTC. The chain carries TRBV30 and TRBJ2-7; TRBD2 might be the D (6 bases). Trimming stripped 2 bases from V and 3 bases from J, with 8 bases between. This CDR3 has 12 residues. Per the germline V gene, CDR1 is GTSNPN and CDR2 is SVGIG (reference sequence).

The V call is TRBV5-1, the J call TRBJ2-3; D gene unclear. Looked up from germline, CDR1 is SGHRS and CDR2 is YFSETQ. This CDR3 is 15 amino acids long. V lost 1 base to trimming and J lost 1 base, with 10 bases between them. The CDR3 is CASSLRSLGTDTQYF. In nucleotides, the CDR3 is TGCGCCAGCAGCTTGAGGTCGCTAGGCACAGATACGCAGTATTTT.

The chain recombines TRBV2 with TRBJ2-3; D gene unclear. The germline gives CDR1 SNHLY, CDR2 FYNNEI. There are 12 residues in the CDR3. V lost 4 bases to trimming and J lost 1 base, with 3 bases between them. CDR3 bases: TGTGCCAGCAGTGTCGGCACAGATACGCAGTATTTT. It codes for CASSVGTDTQYF.

The V call is TRBV12-5, the J call TRBJ1-2; 7 bases line up with TRBD1. V lost 6 bases, J lost 6 bases, and 7 bases stayed unmatched. The CDR3 covers 13 residues. Germline V gene data show CDR1 as LGHNT and CDR2 as FRNRAP. Here the CDR3 reads CASGQTGDDGYTF. DNA for the CDR3: TGTGCTAGTGGCCAAACAGGGGACGATGGCTACACCTTC.

This clone was seen only a few times. The V and J genes are TRBV6-5 and TRBJ1-1; a possible D gene is TRBD1 (6 bases). This CDR3 is built from 14 residues. CDR1 is MNHEY and CDR2 is SVGAGI in the germline V gene. The V gene lost 5 bases and the J gene lost 5 bases, with 15 bases spanning the gap. CDR3 loop: CASSVETGRTEAFF. The CDR3, as DNA: TGTGCCAGCAGTGTCGAGACAGGACGGACTGAAGCTTTCTTT.